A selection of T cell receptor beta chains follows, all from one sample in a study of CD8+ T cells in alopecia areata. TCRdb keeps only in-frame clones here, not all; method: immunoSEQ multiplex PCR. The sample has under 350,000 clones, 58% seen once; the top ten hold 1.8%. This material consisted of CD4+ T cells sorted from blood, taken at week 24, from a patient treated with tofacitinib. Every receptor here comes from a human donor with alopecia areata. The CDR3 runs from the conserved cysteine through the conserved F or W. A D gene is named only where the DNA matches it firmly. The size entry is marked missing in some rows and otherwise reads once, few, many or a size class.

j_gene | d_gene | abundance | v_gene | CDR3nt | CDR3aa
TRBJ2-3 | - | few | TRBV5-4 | TGTGCCAGCAGCTATCAGGGGACAGATACGCAGTATTTT | CASSYQGTDTQYF
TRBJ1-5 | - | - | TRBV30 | TGTGCCTGGAGTGTAAGAACCGGAGGGGTCCTAGGTCAGCCCCAGCATTTT | CAWSVRTGGVLGQPQHF
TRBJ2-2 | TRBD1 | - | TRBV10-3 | TGTGCCATCAGGGGAAGACAGGGAAACACCGGGGAGCTGTTTTTT | CAIRGRQGNTGELFF
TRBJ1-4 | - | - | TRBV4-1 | TGCGCCAGCAGCCTTCGGGGAAGGGGGAAGGAAAAACTGTTTTTT | CASSLRGRGKEKLFF
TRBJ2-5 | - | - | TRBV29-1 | TGCAGCGTTGAATATTTAGGGGAGACCCAGTACTTC | CSVEYLGETQYF
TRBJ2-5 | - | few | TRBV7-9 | TGTGCCAGCAGCTTAGCGGGAGACGGAGAGACCCAGTACTTC | CASSLAGDGETQYF
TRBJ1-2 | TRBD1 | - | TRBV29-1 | TGCAGCGCCCTGACAGGGGCCGCCGGGAACTATGGCTACACCTTC | CSALTGAAGNYGYTF
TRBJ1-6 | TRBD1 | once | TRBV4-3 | TGCGCCAGCAGCCAAGAGACAGGGGCAAGCAATTCACCCCTCCACTTT | CASSQETGASNSPLHF
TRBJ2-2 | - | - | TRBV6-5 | TGTGCCAGCAGTTACGTCAACGCGAACACCGGGGAGCTGTTTTTT | CASSYVNANTGELFF
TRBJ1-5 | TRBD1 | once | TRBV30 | TGTGCCTGGAGTGTAGGGCGGGACAGTCAGCCCCAGCATTTT | CAWSVGRDSQPQHF